These 26 T cell receptor beta chains share one sample of origin, sequenced in a study of T-cell memory formation after mild COVID-19. TCRdb re-derived calls from the 5' RACE reads in MiXCR, one entry per CDR3 protein. The data hold fewer than 150,000 distinct CDR3 sequences, with more than 13% observed a single time. The sample comprised PBMCs or a T cell subset sorted from them (not recorded which). Receptors were obtained from an adult woman who had mild COVID-19 (a few samples of this study predate the infection). Cell type and time point are not known.

This clonotype came up a few times. The chain uses TRBV12-3 or TRBV12-4 and TRBJ1-2; D perhaps matches TRBD1 (5 bases). Trimming took 6 bases from V and 0 from J, leaving 11 bases between them. The CDR3 contains 14 residues. The CDR3 region has the DNA TGTGCCAGCAGCGAACAGACAGCTAACTATGGCTACACCTTC. It yields the protein CASSEQTANYGYTF.

There are a few counts of this clonotype. This chain joins TRBV9 and TRBJ2-1, with D possibly TRBD2 on 6 matching bases. The V end lost 0 bases, the J end lost 9 bases, and 16 bases lay between the germline ends. CDR1 SGDLS and CDR2 YYNGEE come from the germline V gene. The CDR3 has 15 residues. CDR3 DNA sequence: TGTGCCAGCAGCGTAGGGGGGGTGATGATGGGTGAGCAGTTCTTC. Protein sequence: CASSVGGVMMGEQFF.

This clonotype was found a few times. CDR3 DNA sequence: TGTGCCAGCAGTCCTGAGCCCAGCGGGAGGGCCTACGAGCAGTACTTC. Protein: CASSPEPSGRAYEQYF. The chain links TRBV11-3 to TRBJ2-7, with 10 bases fitting TRBD2. Trimming at V came to 6 bases and at J to 2 bases, leaving 10 bases not matched to a gene. Germline V gene data show CDR1 as SGHNT and CDR2 as YENEEA. This CDR3 spans 16 amino acids.

This clonotype has only a few counts. This rearrangement joins TRBV4-1 to TRBJ2-7; 8 bases fit TRBD1. Germline values: CDR1 MGHRA, CDR2 YSYEKL. The CDR3 is 15 residues long. V lost 0 bases, J lost 3 bases, and 4 bases stayed unmatched. CDR3 sequence reads: CASSQEAGGHYEQYF. As DNA, the CDR3 is TGCGCCAGCAGCCAAGAGGCAGGGGGCCACTACGAGCAGTACTTC.

This clonotype was seen a few times. The rearrangement uses TRBV12-3 or TRBV12-4 and TRBJ1-1; D is unresolved. Trimming shortened V by 2 bases and J by 4 bases, and 14 bases separated the two germline ends. The CDR3 loop spans 15 amino acids. The CDR3 here is CASSLMAGGSTEAFF. DNA for the CDR3: TGTGCCAGCAGTTTAATGGCAGGCGGTAGCACTGAAGCTTTCTTT.

This clonotype occurred a few times. The V gene is TRBV4-3, the J gene TRBJ2-7, with TRBD1 identical over 8 bases. Germline V lookup: CDR1 LGHNA, CDR2 YSLEER. This CDR3 is built from 15 residues. V was clipped by 1 base and J by 2 bases; unmatched bases: 4. Here the CDR3 DNA reads TGCGCCAGCAGCCAAGGTTTACAGGGGGCCTACGAGCAGTACTTC. Its protein product is CASSQGLQGAYEQYF.

The table lists this clonotype with many counts. DNA of the CDR3: TGCAGTGCTAGAGACCTAACCAGCGGGAGGGACCCCTACGAGCAGTACTTC. It translates to CSARDLTSGRDPYEQYF. This rearrangement joins TRBV20-1 to TRBJ2-7; 10 bases align to TRBD2. The CDR3 consists of 17 residues. Per the germline V gene, CDR1 is DFQATT and CDR2 is SNEGSKA (reference sequence). Trimming removed 0 bases from V and 2 bases from J; junction bases left unmatched: 10.

This chain uses TRBV27 with TRBJ1-5; 7 positions match TRBD1. CDR1 is MNHEY and CDR2 is SMNVEV in the germline V gene (reference sequence). The CDR3 extends over 15 amino acids. V trimming: 2 bases; J trimming: 2 bases; junction bases outside the gene matches: 3. CDR3 sequence reads: CASSLRGGGNQPQHF. The CDR3 nucleotides are TGTGCCAGCAGTTTAAGAGGGGGCGGCAATCAGCCCCAGCATTTT.

This clonotype came up a few times. The chain uses TRBV12-3 or TRBV12-4 and TRBJ1-5; 7 bases line up with TRBD1. V dropped 2 bases and J dropped 0; count of bases not matched to a gene: 4. The CDR3 runs to 16 residues. CDR3 in DNA: TGTGCCAGCAGTTTAAGGGACAGTTATAGCAATCAGCCCCAGCATTTT. Protein product: CASSLRDSYSNQPQHF.

This clonotype showed up many times. The CDR3 coding sequence is TGTGCCAGCAGCTTCGGACAGGTTGAAGCTTTCTTT. Translated, it gives CASSFGQVEAFF. The chain joins TRBV7-9 to TRBJ1-1; 7 nucleotides agree with TRBD1. After removal of 3 bases from V and 7 bases from J, the junction contained 2 bases not matched to a gene. The V gene's germline CDR1 is SEHNR and CDR2 FQNEAQ (reference sequence). The CDR3 runs 12 residues.

The table lists this clonotype with a few counts. J is TRBJ2-1 and V is TRBV6-5, with 8 bases identical to TRBD2. CDR1 is MNHEY, CDR2 SVGAGI, per germline. Trimming at V came to 2 bases and at J to 4 bases, leaving 7 bases not matched to a gene. This CDR3 is built from 16 residues. Here the CDR3 DNA reads TGTGCCAGCAGTTACGATCCCCGGGGGGGATACAATGAGCAGTTCTTC. This sequence encodes CASSYDPRGGYNEQFF.

This clonotype was counted ten times or more. V is TRBV5-1 and J is TRBJ2-1, with unresolved D. This CDR3 has 17 amino acids. Germline lookup yields CDR1 SGHRS and CDR2 YFSETQ. Deletions cut 5 bases from V and 1 base from J, with 19 bases between. CDR3 residues: CASSMGLAERSYNEQFF. CDR3 DNA: TGCGCCAGCAGTATGGGGTTGGCGGAGAGGTCCTACAATGAGCAGTTCTTC.

The V gene is TRBV5-6, the J gene TRBJ2-7; TRBD2 might be the D (6 bases). Germline lookup yields CDR1 SGHDT and CDR2 YYEEEE. The CDR3 runs to 16 residues. V was clipped by 0 bases and J by 3 bases, with 16 bases between them. CDR3 in DNA: TGTGCCAGCAGCTTGGAACGGGACTCAGCCCACTACGAGCAGTACTTC. Translating it yields CASSLERDSAHYEQYF.

This clonotype was detected ten times or more. The chain employs TRBV7-9 and TRBJ2-5, with D possibly TRBD2 on 7 matching bases. From germline, CDR1 is SEHNR and CDR2 FQNEAQ (reference sequence). Trimming cost V 5 bases and J 5 bases, with 18 bases left between them. The CDR3 loop spans 15 amino acids. CDR3 loop: CASSPGGGALETQYF. CDR3 sequence (DNA): TGTGCCAGCAGCCCTGGTGGGGGGGCCTTGGAGACCCAGTACTTC.

This clonotype was detected a few times. The J gene is TRBJ1-1, the V gene TRBV6-5, with 7 bases lining up with TRBD1. Unmatched junction bases numbered 21, after V lost 6 bases and J lost 2 bases. This CDR3 has 19 amino acids. CDR1 is MNHEY, CDR2 SVGAGI, per germline. CDR3: CASSLDSSGTDRVNTEAFF. CDR3 nucleotide sequence: TGTGCCAGCAGCCTCGACTCTTCCGGGACAGACCGAGTTAACACTGAAGCTTTCTTT.

This clonotype was recorded a few times. J is TRBJ2-3 and V is TRBV27; D remains ambiguous. Germline V lookup: CDR1 MNHEY, CDR2 SMNVEV (reference sequence). Deletions cut 4 bases from V and 0 bases from J, with 5 bases between. The CDR3 runs 13 residues. The CDR3 here is CASSSLSTDTQYF. The CDR3, as DNA: TGTGCCAGCAGTTCTCTGAGCACAGATACGCAGTATTTT.

This chain uses TRBV5-1 with TRBJ2-2; TRBD1 is a possible D gene (5 bases). Germline CDR1 and CDR2: SGHRS and YFSETQ. V was clipped by 1 base and J by 0 bases, with 10 bases between them. This CDR3 region has 16 residues. This CDR3 is CASSLFGAANTGELFF. The CDR3 nucleotides read TGCGCCAGCAGCTTGTTTGGGGCCGCGAACACCGGGGAGCTGTTTTTT.

This clonotype appeared a few times. CDR3 region: CASSSPWDRERVGSGNTIYF. DNA for the CDR3: TGTGCCAGCAGCTCACCTTGGGACAGGGAACGTGTTGGTTCTGGAAACACCATATATTTT. The genes are TRBV7-4 and TRBJ1-3; TRBD1 aligns across 9 bases. CDR3 size: 20 residues. Trimming removed 4 bases from V and 1 base from J; junction bases left unmatched: 17. The V gene's germline CDR1 is SGHVT and CDR2 SQSDAQ.

The J gene is TRBJ2-3, the V gene TRBV19; D is tentatively TRBD1 or TRBD2 (5 bases each). CDR1 and CDR2 from the germline V gene are LNHDA and SQIVND (reference sequence). V was pared by 11 bases and J by 4 bases, with 19 bases between. This CDR3 has 14 residues. DNA for the CDR3: TGTGCCTCCAGAGACAGCGGTGAGGCAGATACGCAGTATTTT. It specifies CASRDSGEADTQYF.

The chain has TRBV12-2 and TRBJ2-1; the DNA was not compared with TRBD2, the D call given in the table. TRBV12-2 is a known pseudogene. The CDR3 has 18 residues. In nucleotides, the CDR3 is TGTGCAAGTCGCCTTGTGATTCCCTTAGCGGGCGTCTACAATGAGCAGTTCTTC. Translation: CASRLVIPLAGVYNEQFF.

This chain uses TRBV7-9 with TRBJ1-1; weak D call: TRBD1 (6 bases). The CDR3 contains 15 residues. V gave up 4 bases and J gave up 4 bases, with 16 bases separating them. CDR1 is SEHNR, CDR2 FQNEAQ, per germline (reference sequence). CDR3 loop: CASSSPRGGGTEAFF. The CDR3 region has the DNA TGTGCCAGCAGCTCCCCCAGGGGAGGGGGCACTGAAGCTTTCTTT.

V and J are TRBV5-1 and TRBJ2-1, with no clear D. Per the germline V gene, CDR1 is SGHRS and CDR2 is YFSETQ. V was trimmed by 5 bases and J by 1 base, leaving 13 bases between them. The CDR3 length is 15 residues. CDR3 loop: CASRSHASSYNEQFF. The CDR3, as DNA: TGCGCCAGCAGATCTCACGCCTCATCCTACAATGAGCAGTTCTTC.

In its sample, this clonotype was seen a few times. In nucleotides, the CDR3 is TGCAGTGCTACGGAAGACAGGGAGGGGAAGTTCTTC. Its translation: CSATEDREGKFF. The chain employs TRBV20-1 and TRBJ2-1; D is possibly TRBD1 or TRBD2 (7 bases each). Trimming pared 4 bases from V and 14 bases from J, leaving 18 bases between. This CDR3 is 12 amino acids long. The germline V gene encodes CDR1 DFQATT and CDR2 SNEGSKA (reference sequence).

A few counts support this clonotype. V is TRBV29-1 and J is TRBJ1-2; TRBD1 might be the D (6 bases). V gave up 3 bases and J gave up 2 bases, with 13 bases separating them. Looked up from germline, CDR1 is SQVTM and CDR2 is ANQGSEA. This CDR3 is 14 amino acids long. The CDR3 sequence: CSVDGDGQNYGYTF. In nucleotides, the CDR3 is TGCAGCGTTGATGGGGATGGACAGAACTATGGCTACACCTTC.

This clonotype was recorded only once. The J gene is TRBJ1-1, the V gene TRBV19; D may be TRBD1 (5 bases). Germline CDR1 LNHDA, CDR2 SQIVND (reference sequence). With 5 bases removed from V and 0 bases from J, the gap between germline ends came to 13 bases. The CDR3 totals 15 residues. DNA of the CDR3: TGTGCCAGTAGTTACGTCTGGGGCATGAACACTGAAGCTTTCTTT. Translation gives CASSYVWGMNTEAFF.

This clonotype was counted only a few times. The V call is TRBV5-6, the J call TRBJ2-1; the match to TRBD2 covers 7 bases. After removal of 4 bases from V and 8 bases from J, the junction contained 9 bases not matched to a gene. The CDR3 has 14 amino acids. CDR1 and CDR2 from the germline V gene are SGHDT and YYEEEE. The CDR3 sequence is CASSGNRREDEQFF. CDR3 in DNA: TGTGCCAGCAGCGGGAACAGACGGGAGGATGAGCAGTTCTTC.